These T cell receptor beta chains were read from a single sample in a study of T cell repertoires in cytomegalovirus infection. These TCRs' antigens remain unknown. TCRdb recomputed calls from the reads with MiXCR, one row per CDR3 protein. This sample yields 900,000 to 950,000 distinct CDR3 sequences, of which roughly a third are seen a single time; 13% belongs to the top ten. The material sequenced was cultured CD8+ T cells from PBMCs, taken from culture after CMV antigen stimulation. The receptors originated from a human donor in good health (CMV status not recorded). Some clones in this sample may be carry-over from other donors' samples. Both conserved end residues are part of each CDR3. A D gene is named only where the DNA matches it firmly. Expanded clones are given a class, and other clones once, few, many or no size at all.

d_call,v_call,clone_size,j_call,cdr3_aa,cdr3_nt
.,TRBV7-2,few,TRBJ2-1,CASSAIQGRSYNEQFF,TGTGCCAGCAGCGCCATACAGGGCCGCTCCTACAATGAGCAGTTCTTC
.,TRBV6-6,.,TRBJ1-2,CASSYTDRGDYGYTF,TGTGCCAGCAGTTACACGGACAGAGGGGACTATGGCTACACCTTC
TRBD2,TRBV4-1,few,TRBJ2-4,CASSQVAGELAKNIQYF,TGCGCCAGCAGCCAAGTAGCGGGGGAGCTAGCCAAAAACATTCAGTACTTC
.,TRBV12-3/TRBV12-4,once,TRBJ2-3,CAGSLKDTQYF,TGTGCCGGCAGTTTAAAGGATACGCAGTATTTT
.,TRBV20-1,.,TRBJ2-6,CSARDISDSGANVLTF,TGCAGTGCGAGGGACATCAGCGACTCTGGGGCCAACGTCCTGACTTTC
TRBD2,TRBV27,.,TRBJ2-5,CASSLQGLGETQYF,TGTGCCAGCAGTTTACAGGGACTAGGAGAGACCCAGTACTTC
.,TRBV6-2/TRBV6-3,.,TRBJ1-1,CASSYNRALNTEAFF,TGTGCCAGCAGTTACAACCGGGCCCTGAACACTGAAGCTTTCTTT
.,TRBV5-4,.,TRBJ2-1,CASSFAGILNNEQFF,TGTGCCAGCAGCTTCGCCGGGATCCTCAACAATGAGCAGTTCTTC
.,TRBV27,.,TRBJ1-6,CASSLMGAGNSPLHF,TGTGCCAGCAGTTTAATGGGGGCGGGAAATTCACCCCTCCACTTT
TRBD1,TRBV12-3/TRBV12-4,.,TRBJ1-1,CASSTRQGGDTEAFF,TGTGCCAGCAGTACCCGACAGGGTGGAGACACTGAAGCTTTCTTT
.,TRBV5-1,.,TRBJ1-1,CASSRGSSGEPTEAFF,TGCGCCAGCAGCCGGGGAAGCTCAGGGGAGCCCACTGAAGCTTTCTTT
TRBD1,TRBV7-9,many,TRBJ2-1,CASTSGTGLWYEQFF,TGTGCCAGCACCTCCGGGACAGGGTTATGGTATGAGCAGTTCTTC
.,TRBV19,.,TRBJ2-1,CASMGPYNEQFF,TGTGCCAGTATGGGGCCTTACAATGAGCAGTTCTTC
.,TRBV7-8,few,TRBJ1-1,CASSKARANTEAFF,TGTGCCAGCAGCAAAGCCAGAGCCAACACTGAAGCTTTCTTT
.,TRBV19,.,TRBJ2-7,CASSMVTSYEQYF,TGTGCCAGTAGTATGGTTACATCCTACGAGCAGTACTTC
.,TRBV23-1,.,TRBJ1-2,CASSPPSWARACGYTF,TGCGCCAGCAGTCCCCCCTCATGGGCAAGAGCGTGCGGCTACACCTTC
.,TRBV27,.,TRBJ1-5,CASSRTALQPQHF,TGTGCCAGCAGTAGGACAGCTCTTCAGCCCCAGCATTTT
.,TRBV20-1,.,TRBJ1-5,CSAREHTGYNQPQHF,TGCAGTGCTAGAGAACACACGGGCTACAATCAGCCCCAGCATTTT
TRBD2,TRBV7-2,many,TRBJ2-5,CASSSGGGSQETQYF,TGTGCCAGCAGCTCCGGGGGGGGGTCACAAGAGACCCAGTACTTC
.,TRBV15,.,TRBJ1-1,CATSRVNGDTEAFF,TGTGCCACCAGCAGAGTAAATGGGGACACTGAAGCTTTCTTT
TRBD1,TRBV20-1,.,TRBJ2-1,CSASEGGTGTYNEQFF,TGCAGTGCTAGTGAGGGCGGGACAGGGACCTACAATGAGCAGTTCTTC
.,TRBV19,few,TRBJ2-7,CASSMVGASYEQYF,TGTGCCAGTAGTATGGTGGGTGCCTCCTACGAGCAGTACTTC
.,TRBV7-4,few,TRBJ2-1,CASSHEYNEQFF,TGTGCCAGCAGCCACGAGTACAATGAGCAGTTCTTC
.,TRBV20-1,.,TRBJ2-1,CSARDSSSYNEQFF,TGCAGTGCTAGGGACTCCAGCTCCTACAATGAGCAGTTCTTC
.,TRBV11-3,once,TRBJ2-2,CASSARLTGELFF,TGTGCCAGCAGCGCGAGGCTAACCGGGGAGCTGTTTTTT
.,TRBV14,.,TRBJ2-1,CASSQDYQYDEQFF,TGTGCCAGCAGCCAAGATTACCAGTACGATGAGCAGTTCTTC
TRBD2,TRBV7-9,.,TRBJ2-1,CASSAKLSGGANEQFF,TGTGCCAGCAGCGCCAAGCTTAGCGGGGGGGCCAATGAGCAGTTCTTC
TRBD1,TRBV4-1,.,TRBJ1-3,CASSPWTGGAGNTIYF,TGCGCCAGCAGCCCTTGGACAGGGGGTGCGGGAAACACCATATATTTT
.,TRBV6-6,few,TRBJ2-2,CASSYLRGPTGELFF,TGTGCCAGCAGTTACCTGCGGGGGCCTACCGGGGAGCTGTTTTTT
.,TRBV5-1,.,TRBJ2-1,CASSESRASYNEQFF,TGCGCCAGCAGCGAGAGTCGGGCCTCCTACAATGAGCAGTTCTTC
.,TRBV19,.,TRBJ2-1,CASSIGRYYNEQFF,TGTGCCAGTAGTATTGGTAGATACTACAATGAGCAGTTCTTC
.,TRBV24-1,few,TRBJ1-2,CATTFRGGLYGYTF,TGTGCCACCACCTTCCGGGGGGGGCTTTATGGCTACACCTTC
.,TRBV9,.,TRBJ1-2,CASSAPGPRYTF,TGTGCCAGCAGCGCACCAGGGCCTCGCTACACCTTC
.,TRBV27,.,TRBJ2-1,CASSNKNSYNEQFF,TGTGCCAGCAGCAACAAGAATTCCTACAATGAGCAGTTCTTC
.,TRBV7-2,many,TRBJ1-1,CASSLETEAFF,TGTGCCAGCAGCTTAGAGACTGAAGCTTTCTTT
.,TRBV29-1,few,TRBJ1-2,CSVEERYGYTF,TGCAGCGTTGAAGAGCGCTATGGCTACACCTTC
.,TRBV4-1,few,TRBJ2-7,CASSQAKEGGSYEQYF,TGCGCCAGCAGCCAGGCGAAGGAGGGCGGCTCCTACGAGCAGTACTTC
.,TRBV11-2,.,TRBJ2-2,CASIPNTGELFF,TGTGCCAGCATACCGAACACCGGGGAGCTGTTTTTT
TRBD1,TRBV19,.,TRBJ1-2,CASSSGGDMNYGYTF,TGTGCCAGTAGTTCAGGGGGAGATATGAACTATGGCTACACCTTC
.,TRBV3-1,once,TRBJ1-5,CASSPGHTNQPQHF,TGTGCCAGCAGCCCCGGACACACCAATCAGCCCCAGCATTTT
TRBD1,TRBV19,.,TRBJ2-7,CASSAGQGTIYEQYF,TGTGCCAGTAGTGCGGGACAGGGGACGATCTACGAGCAGTACTTC
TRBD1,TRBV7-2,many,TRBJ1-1,CASSLTGDMNTEAFF,TGTGCCAGCAGCTTGACAGGGGACATGAACACTGAAGCTTTCTTT
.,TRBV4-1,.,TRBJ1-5,CASSQEGPFSNQPQHF,TGCGCCAGCAGCCAAGAGGGACCGTTTAGCAATCAGCCCCAGCATTTT
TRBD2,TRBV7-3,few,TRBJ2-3,CASGGRGGFTDTQYF,TGTGCCAGCGGTGGGCGGGGGGGTTTCACAGATACGCAGTATTTT
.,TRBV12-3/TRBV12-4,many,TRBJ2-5,CASSSDTLETQYF,TGTGCCAGCAGTTCGGACACCCTGGAGACCCAGTACTTC
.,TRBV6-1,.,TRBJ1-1,CASSEGSYTEAFF,TGTGCCAGCAGTGAGGGCAGTTACACTGAAGCTTTCTTT
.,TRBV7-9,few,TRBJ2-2,CASSRVFNGELFF,TGTGCCAGCAGTCGTGTATTTAACGGGGAGCTGTTTTTT
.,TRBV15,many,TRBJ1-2,CATSRDGARQGYTF,TGTGCCACCAGCAGAGATGGCGCCAGGCAAGGCTACACCTTC
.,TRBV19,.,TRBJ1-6,CASSTTEYNSPLHF,TGTGCCAGTAGTACGACAGAATATAATTCACCCCTCCACTTT
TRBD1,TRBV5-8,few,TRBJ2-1,CAADRGGSYNEQFF,TGTGCCGCGGACAGGGGGGGCTCCTACAATGAGCAGTTCTTC
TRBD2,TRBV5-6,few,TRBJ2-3,CASKFRAGVTSTDTQYF,TGTGCCAGCAAGTTCAGAGCGGGGGTTACTAGCACAGATACGCAGTATTTT
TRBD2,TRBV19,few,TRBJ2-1,CASTVAGGPVVVDEQFF,TGTGCCAGTACGGTAGCGGGGGGGCCAGTGGTTGTAGATGAGCAGTTCTTC
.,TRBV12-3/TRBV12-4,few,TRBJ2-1,CASRGGLPIYNEQFF,TGTGCCAGCAGGGGCGGACTCCCAATCTACAATGAGCAGTTCTTC